The clone carrying this T cell receptor beta chain appeared once. What it binds is not known. The sample is drawn from a study of shared clonotypes between healthy human individuals. Germline V lookup: CDR1 MNHNS, CDR2 SASEGT. The CDR3 sequence is 14 residues long. CD4+ cells yielded CD45RA+ naive and CD45RA-negative memory subsets. Study findings and constraints: Shared clonotypes across all four donors exceeded non-shared ones in generation probability.

Sequencing was performed with immunoSEQ multiplex PCR; in TCRdb, only in-frame clones are kept and a portion is missing. The data show around 720,000 clones, more than 70% seen once. This TCR derives from a woman in her 30s in good health. The genes are TRBV6-1 and TRBJ1-1; the match to TRBD1 covers 8 bases. The sample consisted of memory CD4+ T cells sorted from blood. Stated subset: CD45RA-negative fraction. This chain's CDR3 is CATRGGQGFAEAFF. The CDR3, as DNA: TGTGCTACCCGGGGAGGACAGGGTTTCGCTGAAGCTTTCTTT.